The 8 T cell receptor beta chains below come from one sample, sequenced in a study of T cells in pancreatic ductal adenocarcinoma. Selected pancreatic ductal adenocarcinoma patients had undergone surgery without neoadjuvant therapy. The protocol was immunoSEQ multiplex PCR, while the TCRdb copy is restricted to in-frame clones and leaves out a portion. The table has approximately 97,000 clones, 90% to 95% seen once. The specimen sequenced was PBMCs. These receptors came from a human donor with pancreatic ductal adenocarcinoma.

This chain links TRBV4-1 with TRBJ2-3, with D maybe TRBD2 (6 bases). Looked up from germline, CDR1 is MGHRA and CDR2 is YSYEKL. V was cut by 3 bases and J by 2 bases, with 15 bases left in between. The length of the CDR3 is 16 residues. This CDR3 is CASSHRTNPSTDTQYF. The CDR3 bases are TGCGCCAGCAGCCATCGGACTAACCCTTCCACAGATACGCAGTATTTT.

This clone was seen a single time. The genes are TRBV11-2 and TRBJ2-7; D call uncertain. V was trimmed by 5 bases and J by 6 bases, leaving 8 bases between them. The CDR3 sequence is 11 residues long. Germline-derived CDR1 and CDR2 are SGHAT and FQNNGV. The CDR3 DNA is TGTGCCAGCAGCACGCCCAGCGAGCAGTACTTC. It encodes CASSTPSEQYF.

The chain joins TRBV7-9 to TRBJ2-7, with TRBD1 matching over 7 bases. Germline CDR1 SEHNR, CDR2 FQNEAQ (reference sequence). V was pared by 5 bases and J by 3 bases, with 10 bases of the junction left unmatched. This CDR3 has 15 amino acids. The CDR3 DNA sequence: TGTGCCAGCAGCCCCAACAGGGGTGGGATCTACGAGCAGTACTTC. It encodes CASSPNRGGIYEQYF.

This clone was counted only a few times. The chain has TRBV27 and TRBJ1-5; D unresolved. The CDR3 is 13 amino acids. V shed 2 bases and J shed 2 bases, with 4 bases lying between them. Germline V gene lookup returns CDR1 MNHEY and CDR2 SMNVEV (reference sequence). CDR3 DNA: TGTGCCAGCAGTTTAAGCGGCAATCAGCCCCAGCATTTT. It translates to CASSLSGNQPQHF.

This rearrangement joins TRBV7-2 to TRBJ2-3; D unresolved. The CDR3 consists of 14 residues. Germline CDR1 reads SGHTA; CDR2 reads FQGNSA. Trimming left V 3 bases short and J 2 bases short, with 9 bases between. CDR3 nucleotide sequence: TGTGCCAGCAGCTTTCTGGGCCCCACAGATACGCAGTATTTT. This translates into CASSFLGPTDTQYF. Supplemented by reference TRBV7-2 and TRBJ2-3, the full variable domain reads GAGVSQSPSNKVTEKGKDVELRCDPISGHTALYWYRQSLGQGLEFLIYFQGNSAPDKSGLPSDRFSAERTGGSVSTLTIQRTQQEDSAVYLCASSFLGPTDTQYFGPGTRLTVL.

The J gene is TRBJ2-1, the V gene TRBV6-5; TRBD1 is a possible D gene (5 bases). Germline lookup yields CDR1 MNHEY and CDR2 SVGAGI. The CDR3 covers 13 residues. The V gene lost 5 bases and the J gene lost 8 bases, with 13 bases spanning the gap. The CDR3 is CASSASTGDEQFF. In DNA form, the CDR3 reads TGTGCCAGCAGTGCCTCAACAGGAGATGAGCAGTTCTTC.

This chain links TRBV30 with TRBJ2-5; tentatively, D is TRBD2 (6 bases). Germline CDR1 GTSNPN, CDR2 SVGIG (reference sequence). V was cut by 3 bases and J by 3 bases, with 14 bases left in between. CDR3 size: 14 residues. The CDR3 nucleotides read TGTGCCTGGAGCTTCGGGGGTGTCGAAGAGACCCAGTACTTC. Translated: CAWSFGGVEETQYF.

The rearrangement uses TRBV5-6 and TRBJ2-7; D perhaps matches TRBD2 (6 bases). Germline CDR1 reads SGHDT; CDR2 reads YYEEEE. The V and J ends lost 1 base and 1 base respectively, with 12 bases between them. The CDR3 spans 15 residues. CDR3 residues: CASSLNRAGSYEQYF. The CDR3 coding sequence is TGTGCCAGCAGCTTGAACCGGGCGGGGTCCTACGAGCAGTACTTC.